What follows are 10 T cell receptor beta chains derived from one specimen sequenced in a study of T cell responses to AZD1222 COVID-19 vaccine. Sequencing was performed with immunoSEQ multiplex PCR; in TCRdb, only in-frame clones are kept and a portion is missing. The sample contains approximately 140,000 clones, 94% of which appear only once. This sample comprised peripheral blood, obtained on day 0 of AZD1222 vaccination. The origin of the receptors is an adult in good health.

The chain is built from TRBV7-2 and TRBJ1-6; TRBD1 matches 7 bases. Germline V CDR1 and CDR2: SGHTA, FQGNSA. The V and J ends lost 2 bases and 7 bases, in that order; junction bases with no gene match: 8. There are 16 residues in the CDR3. CDR3 sequence (DNA): TGTGCCAGCAGCTTAACAGGGACAGTTGGAAATTCACCCCTCCACTTT. Translation: CASSLTGTVGNSPLHF.

Written as DNA, the CDR3 is TGTGCCAGCAGCCCTGTGAGGACTAATGAAAAACTGTTTTTT. Translated: CASSPVRTNEKLFF. The V call is TRBV7-9, the J call TRBJ1-4; D not certain. Germline lookup yields CDR1 SEHNR and CDR2 FQNEAQ (reference sequence). The V gene lost 5 bases and the J gene lost 2 bases, with 9 bases spanning the gap. The CDR3 is 14 amino acids. Variable domain in full (rest from reference TRBV7-9 and TRBJ1-4): DTGVSQNPRHKITKRGQNVTFRCDPISEHNRLYWYRQTLGQGPEFLTYFQNEAQLEKSRLLSDRFSAERPKGSFSTLEIQRTEQGDSAMYLCASSPVRTNEKLFFGSGTQLSVL.

This chain joins TRBV7-9 and TRBJ2-1, with D perhaps TRBD2 (5 bases). Between the trimmed V and J ends, which lost 3 bases and 3 bases, there was a span of 9 bases. Germline CDR1 reads SEHNR; CDR2 reads FQNEAQ (reference sequence). CDR3 size: 14 residues. The CDR3 region is CASSFLAGYNEQFF. Here the CDR3 DNA reads TGTGCCAGCAGCTTCCTGGCGGGCTACAATGAGCAGTTCTTC.

V usage is TRBV9 and J usage is TRBJ2-1, with D perhaps matching TRBD1 or TRBD2 (5 bases each). Germline V gene data show CDR1 as SGDLS and CDR2 as YYNGEE. V was clipped by 0 bases and J by 8 bases, with 15 bases between them. This CDR3 comprises 15 residues. The CDR3 sequence is CASSVGRGLGDEQFF. CDR3 sequence (DNA): TGTGCCAGCAGCGTAGGCCGGGGCTTAGGCGATGAGCAGTTCTTC.

The V call is TRBV7-8, the J call TRBJ1-1; no clear D gene. The V end was cut by 1 base, the J end by 8 bases, with 11 bases between. The germline gives CDR1 SGHVS, CDR2 FQNEAQ. This CDR3 contains 13 residues. CDR3 sequence reads: CASSLDRHREAFF. The CDR3 DNA reads TGTGCCAGCAGCTTAGATCGACACAGAGAAGCTTTCTTT.

The chain employs TRBV6-1 and TRBJ1-6, with TRBD1 as a possible D gene (5 bases). V was cut by 3 bases and J by 10 bases, with 16 bases left in between. The CDR3 covers 15 residues. Germline V CDR1 and CDR2: MNHNS, SASEGT. CDR3 coding DNA: TGTGCCAGCAGTGACCCGGGACGGGGGTTGTCACCCCTCCACTTT. Translated: CASSDPGRGLSPLHF.

This chain joins TRBV18 and TRBJ2-3, with 15 bases identical to TRBD2. The V segment lost 3 bases and the J segment 4 bases; nucleotides outside the gene matches: 8. There are 18 residues in the CDR3. CDR1 KGHSH and CDR2 LQKENI come from the germline V gene. This CDR3 reads CASSPGTSGRTNADTQYF. CDR3 sequence (DNA): TGTGCCAGCTCACCCGGGACTAGCGGGAGGACTAACGCAGATACGCAGTATTTT.

This chain connects TRBV19 to TRBJ2-1, with D possibly matching TRBD1 (6 bases). Germline assignment: CDR1 LNHDA and CDR2 SQIVND (reference sequence). V was pared by 5 bases and J by 3 bases, with 17 bases between. The CDR3 has 16 residues. CDR3 amino acids: CASSFHPQGSYNEQFF. The CDR3 DNA reads as TGTGCCAGTAGTTTCCACCCCCAGGGGAGCTACAATGAGCAGTTCTTC.

The rearrangement uses TRBV12-5 and TRBJ2-1, with 12 bases fitting TRBD2. J was trimmed by 8 bases and V by 5 bases; bases with no gene match: 7. This CDR3 has 15 amino acids. Germline CDR1 and CDR2: LGHNT and FRNRAP. Here the CDR3 DNA reads TGTGCTAGTGGTCCTAGCGGGGGGGCCTCGGATGAGCAGTTCTTC. Translated, it gives CASGPSGGASDEQFF.

The V gene is TRBV5-1, the J gene TRBJ1-2; D unclear. From germline, CDR1 is SGHRS and CDR2 YFSETQ. V shed 3 bases and J shed 1 base, with 7 bases lying between them. There are 13 residues in the CDR3. Written as DNA, the CDR3 is TGCGCCAGCAGCTCCCGGGATAACTATGGCTACACCTTC. Translation gives CASSSRDNYGYTF.